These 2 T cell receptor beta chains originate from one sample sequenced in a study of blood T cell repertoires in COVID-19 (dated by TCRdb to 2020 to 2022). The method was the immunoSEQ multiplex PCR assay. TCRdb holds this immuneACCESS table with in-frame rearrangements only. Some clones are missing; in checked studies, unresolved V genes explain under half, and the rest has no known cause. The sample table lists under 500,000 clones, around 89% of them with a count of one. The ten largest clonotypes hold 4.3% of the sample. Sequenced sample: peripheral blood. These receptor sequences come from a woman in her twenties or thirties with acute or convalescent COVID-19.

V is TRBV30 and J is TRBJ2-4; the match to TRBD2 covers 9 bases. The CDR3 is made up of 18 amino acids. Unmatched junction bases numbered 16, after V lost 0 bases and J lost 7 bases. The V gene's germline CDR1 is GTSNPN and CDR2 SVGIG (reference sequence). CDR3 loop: CAWSVLGLQAGGLNIQYF. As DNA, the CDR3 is TGTGCCTGGAGTGTACTTGGGCTCCAAGCGGGGGGCTTGAACATTCAGTACTTC.

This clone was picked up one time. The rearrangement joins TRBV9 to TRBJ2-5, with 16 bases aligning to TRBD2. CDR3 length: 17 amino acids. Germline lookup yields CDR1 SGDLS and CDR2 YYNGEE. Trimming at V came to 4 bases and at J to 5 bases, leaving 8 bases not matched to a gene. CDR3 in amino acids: CASSFGTSGGAMETQYF. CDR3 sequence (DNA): TGTGCCAGCAGCTTCGGGACTAGCGGGGGGGCCATGGAGACCCAGTACTTC.